The sequence of this TCR beta chain was determined in a study of spatial heterogeneity in lung cancer. Study-level background: Sequencing consistently turned up more beta-chain sequences than alpha-chain sequences. An average of more than ten raw reads was observed per unique TCR and UMI combination.

This clonotype was recorded at least ten times. TCRdb passed the 5' RACE reads through MiXCR, listing each CDR3 protein once. The sample holds approximately 11,000 distinct CDR3 sequences, approximately 4% seen once. The V gene's germline CDR1 is SEHNR and CDR2 FQNEAQ (reference sequence). V shed 2 bases and J shed 5 bases, with 12 bases lying between them. This CDR3 is built from 15 residues. The time point denotes: sample taken at primary tumor resection. The authors sequenced whole RNA from tumor, nontumor lung or frozen PBMC without sorting. The donors were 72 patients with non-small cell lung cancer that was early-stage and untreated.

This material consisted of normal lung tissue next to the tumor, taken at surgery. V is TRBV7-9 and J is TRBJ1-4; D is perhaps TRBD1 (5 bases). This receptor was taken from a male donor with early-stage non-small cell lung cancer. The CDR3 here is CASSLIQGLNEKLFF. The DNA for the CDR3 is TGTGCCAGCAGCTTAATTCAGGGCCTAAATGAAAAACTGTTTTTT.